Here is one T cell receptor (beta chain) with its context. This specimen belongs to a study of identical twins. One entry per CDR3 protein results from TCRdb running MiXCR on the 5' RACE reads. The table records roughly 1,500,000 distinct CDR3 sequences, roughly 35% of them present only once. In germline, CDR1 is DFQATT, CDR2 SNEGSKA (reference sequence). Trimming pared 4 bases from V and 6 bases from J, leaving 14 bases between. This CDR3 is built from 13 residues. This clonotype was sampled from a newborn girl in good health. The chain links TRBV20-1 to TRBJ2-3, with TRBD2 as a possible D gene (6 bases). Sequenced material: cord blood. The CDR3 region is CSANGEVRDTQYF. In DNA, the CDR3 is TGCAGTGCTAATGGGGAGGTGAGGGATACGCAGTATTTT.